This T cell receptor (beta chain) was identified during a study of T-cell memory formation after mild COVID-19. Study-level information: In these data, TCR clusters were largely donor specific. General study points: Clones that contracted from day 15 to 85 were balanced CD4/CD8, while later expanders leaned CD4+. Proof of SARS-CoV-2 specificity was absent for the second-wave clones that crested on day 37.

Researchers used 5'RACE with constant-segment primers to make TCR alpha and TCR beta cDNA libraries that carry sample barcodes and UMIs. Via MiXCR, TCRdb re-called the 5' RACE reads, giving one row per CDR3 protein. The sample contains over 450,000 distinct CDR3 sequences, around 21% of which appear only once. A note on this clonotype: The antigen remains undetermined.

Germline loops: CDR1 LNHDA, CDR2 SQIVND (reference sequence). The V gene end was trimmed by 8 bases and the J gene end by 2 bases; junction bases not matched to a gene: 4. The CDR3 runs 13 residues. The V and J genes are TRBV19 and TRBJ1-2, with 8 positions matching TRBD1. This receptor was identified in an adult woman who had mild COVID-19 (a few samples of this study predate the infection). Cell type and time point are not known. The sequenced sample consisted of PBMCs or a T cell subset sorted from them (not recorded which). CDR3 nucleotides: TGTGCCAGTTGGGACAGGTTCAACTATGGCTACACCTTC. The encoded protein is CASWDRFNYGYTF. The variable domain in full, with the rest retrieved from reference TRBV19 and TRBJ1-2, is DGGITQSPKYLFRKEGQNVTLSCEQNLNHDAMYWYRQDPGQGLRLIYYSQIVNDFQKGDIAEGYSVSREKKESFPLTVTSAQKNPTAFYLCASWDRFNYGYTFGSGTRLTVV.